A single sample is the source of the 28 T cell receptor beta chains below, sequenced in a study of shared clonotypes between healthy human individuals. TCRdb keeps only in-frame clones here, not all; method: immunoSEQ multiplex PCR. The table lists approximately 2,200,000 clones, roughly 91% of them singletons, with around 1.7% in the top ten. Naive CD8 cells lacked CD45RO, underwent positive selection for CCR7 and left out terminally differentiated effector memory CD45RA+ cells. The specimen was naive CD8+ T cells from PBMCs. Every receptor here comes from a man between 18 and 35 years old in good health. Some clones in this sample may be carry-over from other donors' samples.

The chain joins TRBV19 to TRBJ2-2; D possibly corresponds to TRBD1 (5 bases). The V end lost 3 bases, the J end lost 6 bases, and 14 bases lay between the germline ends. This CDR3 comprises 15 residues. The V gene's germline CDR1 is LNHDA and CDR2 SQIVND (reference sequence). Here the CDR3 reads CASSMPGHLPGELFF. The CDR3 DNA reads as TGTGCCAGTAGTATGCCAGGGCATCTTCCCGGGGAGCTGTTTTTT.

In the case of this clone: Different DNA sequences within this sample yield the same CDR3. The chain employs TRBV30 and TRBJ1-1; maybe TRBD1 (5 bases). The germline V gene has CDR1 GTSNPN and CDR2 SVGIG (reference sequence). The CDR3 contains 13 residues. The ends were cut back, 0 bases at V and 4 bases at J, with 9 bases in the middle. CDR3 amino acids: CAWSVGGGTEAFF. CDR3 in DNA: TGTGCCTGGAGTGTAGGCGGGGGCACTGAAGCTTTCTTT.

The CDR3 region has the DNA TGTGCCATCAGTGAGAGGGGTCAGGGGGAGCGGGAGGACCAGTACTTC. It encodes CAISERGQGEREDQYF. This chain connects TRBV10-3 to TRBJ2-5, with 9 nucleotides matching TRBD2. The CDR3 totals 16 residues. Germline-derived CDR1 and CDR2 are ENHRY and SYGVKD. Trimming took 2 bases from V and 10 from J; bases not matched to a gene: 14.

The chain couples TRBV27 to TRBJ2-1; 7 bases are a match to TRBD2. Germline CDR1 and CDR2: MNHEY and SMNVEV (reference sequence). The length of the CDR3 is 15 residues. The J segment lost 3 bases and the V segment lost 5 bases, leaving 7 bases of the junction unmatched. CDR3: CASSGGAGVYNEQFF. CDR3 coding DNA: TGTGCCAGCAGTGGAGGGGCGGGGGTCTACAATGAGCAGTTCTTC.

With regard to this clone: Other DNA sequences in this specimen translate into the identical CDR3. The V and J genes are TRBV7-8 and TRBJ1-1; perhaps TRBD1 as D (5 bases). Trimming removed 1 base at V and 5 bases at J, with 11 bases between. Germline values: CDR1 SGHVS, CDR2 FQNEAQ. The CDR3 consists of 14 residues. The CDR3 here is CASSLGTGRTEAFF. DNA of the CDR3: TGTGCCAGCAGCTTAGGTACAGGTCGGACTGAAGCTTTCTTT.

This sequence joins TRBV28 and TRBJ2-7; TRBD2 matches at 7 bases. The V segment lost 5 bases and the J segment 2 bases; nucleotides outside the gene matches: 6. Germline CDR1 is MDHEN and CDR2 is SYDVKM. The CDR3 consists of 14 residues. The CDR3 nucleotides read TGTGCCAGCAGTCCGACCGGGAGGACCTACGAGCAGTACTTC. Translated, it gives CASSPTGRTYEQYF.

The chain combines TRBV30 with TRBJ2-1, with D uncertain. The CDR3 spans 13 residues. The germline V gene has CDR1 GTSNPN and CDR2 SVGIG (reference sequence). V shed 4 bases and J shed 7 bases, with 14 bases lying between them. The CDR3: CAWNTEVWNEQFF. Written as DNA, the CDR3 is TGTGCCTGGAATACGGAAGTCTGGAATGAGCAGTTCTTC.

This clone was seen a single time. This rearrangement joins TRBV27 to TRBJ1-2; 8 nucleotides align to TRBD1. V gave up 7 bases and J gave up 2 bases; unmatched junction bases: 9. The CDR3 sequence is 15 residues long. CDR1 is MNHEY and CDR2 is SMNVEV in the germline V gene (reference sequence). CDR3 bases: TGTGCCAGCAAACCTCGGACAGGGTTCAACTATGGCTACACCTTC. Residues: CASKPRTGFNYGYTF.

The rearrangement links TRBV27 to TRBJ2-7, with 10 bases identical to TRBD2. The CDR3 consists of 14 residues. Germline CDR1 and CDR2: MNHEY and SMNVEV (reference sequence). V trimming: 5 bases; J trimming: 5 bases; junction bases outside the gene matches: 6. The CDR3: CASSPQREGNEQYF. The CDR3 nucleotides read TGTGCCAGCAGTCCCCAGCGGGAGGGTAACGAGCAGTACTTC.

The rearrangement uses TRBV19 and TRBJ2-3; perhaps TRBD1 as D (6 bases). This CDR3 comprises 16 residues. Germline-derived CDR1 and CDR2 are LNHDA and SQIVND (reference sequence). V was cut by 4 bases and J by 0 bases, with 14 bases left in between. The CDR3 loop reads CASSTRSGVSTDTQYF. CDR3 DNA sequence: TGTGCCAGTAGTACCAGATCAGGGGTAAGCACAGATACGCAGTATTTT.

To note about this clone: Different DNA sequences within this sample yield the same CDR3. This chain connects TRBV27 to TRBJ1-3; D is unclear. The CDR3 loop spans 15 amino acids. Trimming left V 2 bases short and J 0 bases short, with 8 bases between. The V gene's germline CDR1 is MNHEY and CDR2 SMNVEV (reference sequence). Here the CDR3 DNA reads TGTGCCAGCAGTTTAAGTTGGGGCTCTGGAAACACCATATATTTT. This codes for CASSLSWGSGNTIYF.

This chain links TRBV27 with TRBJ2-3; perhaps TRBD2 as D (6 bases). The V end was cut by 2 bases, the J end by 1 base, with 10 bases between. CDR1 and CDR2 from the germline V gene are MNHEY and SMNVEV (reference sequence). This CDR3 contains 15 residues. The DNA for the CDR3 is TGTGCCAGCAGTTTACGGACTATTCGCACAGATACGCAGTATTTT. Translated: CASSLRTIRTDTQYF.

Here the CDR3 DNA reads TGTGCCAGCAGCCAGGGGGGGACGCAGTATTTT. Translation gives CASSQGGTQYF. The chain joins TRBV7-8 to TRBJ2-3; perhaps D is TRBD1 or TRBD2 (7 bases each). The CDR3 covers 11 residues. Trimming left V 5 bases short and J 9 bases short, with 9 bases between. Germline V gene data show CDR1 as SGHVS and CDR2 as FQNEAQ.

This chain links TRBV27 with TRBJ2-1, with TRBD2 identical over 7 bases. The CDR3 contains 18 residues. Per germline, CDR1 MNHEY and CDR2 SMNVEV (reference sequence). The J segment lost 2 bases and the V segment lost 3 bases, leaving 13 bases of the junction unmatched. The CDR3 nucleotides are TGTGCCAGCAGTTTCTTCAGGGTTGCGGGAGTCCCCTACAATGAGCAGTTCTTC. Translating it yields CASSFFRVAGVPYNEQFF.

This chain connects TRBV15 to TRBJ2-7, with TRBD2 identical over 13 bases. J was trimmed by 6 bases and V by 4 bases; bases with no gene match: 9. The CDR3 contains 16 residues. Germline V lookup: CDR1 LNHNV, CDR2 YYDKDF (reference sequence). The CDR3 reads CATSTVWTSGSPEQYF. CDR3 bases: TGTGCCACCAGCACCGTTTGGACTAGCGGGAGTCCCGAGCAGTACTTC.

J is TRBJ2-1 and V is TRBV4-2, with 10 bases aligning to TRBD2. The CDR3 covers 14 residues. The V gene end was trimmed by 3 bases and the J gene end by 9 bases; junction bases not matched to a gene: 5. Germline lookup yields CDR1 LGHNA and CDR2 YNFKEQ. The CDR3 nucleotides are TGTGCCAGCAGCCATACCCTAGCGGGAGCTGAGCAGTTCTTC. The encoded protein is CASSHTLAGAEQFF.

The chain recombines TRBV7-8 with TRBJ2-3; possibly TRBD2 for D (5 bases). Germline V lookup: CDR1 SGHVS, CDR2 FQNEAQ. The CDR3 consists of 17 residues. V lost 4 bases and J lost 2, with 19 bases in between. CDR3 loop: CASSSGGPPVLTDTQYF. The DNA for the CDR3 is TGTGCCAGCAGCTCAGGAGGACCTCCGGTCCTCACAGATACGCAGTATTTT.

The chain recombines TRBV10-3 with TRBJ2-1; 13 nucleotides agree with TRBD2. The CDR3 runs 17 residues. The germline CDR1 and CDR2 sequences are ENHRY and SYGVKD. After removal of 5 bases from V and 7 bases from J, the junction contained 11 bases not matched to a gene. The CDR3 reads CAISQGLAGVGGNEQFF. CDR3 in DNA: TGTGCCATCAGTCAAGGACTAGCGGGAGTGGGTGGGAATGAGCAGTTCTTC.

The rearrangement joins TRBV10-3 to TRBJ2-5, with 10 bases matching TRBD1. In germline, CDR1 is ENHRY, CDR2 SYGVKD. This CDR3 spans 14 amino acids. Germline trimming cut 6 bases from V and 3 bases from J; bases unmatched to any gene: 4. The CDR3 protein is CAIRMTGGEETQYF. The CDR3 DNA reads as TGTGCCATCAGAATGACAGGGGGCGAAGAGACCCAGTACTTC.

In this sample, this clone turned up a few times. Other DNA sequences in the same sample also yield this CDR3. The genes are TRBV19 and TRBJ1-5, with TRBD1 matching over 7 bases. V lost 3 bases and J lost 4; bases outside the gene matches: 3. CDR3 length: 14 amino acids. Germline assignment: CDR1 LNHDA and CDR2 SQIVND (reference sequence). CDR3 amino acids: CASSIRDRNQPQHF. The CDR3, as DNA: TGTGCCAGTAGTATTAGGGACAGAAATCAGCCCCAGCATTTT.

V gene TRBV19 combines with J gene TRBJ2-1, with 9 bases matching TRBD2. The CDR3 is made up of 15 amino acids. Per germline, CDR1 LNHDA and CDR2 SQIVND (reference sequence). The junction had 8 bases not matched to a gene; V was cut back by 7 bases and J by 4 bases. In DNA, the CDR3 is TGTGCCAGTACCGAACTGCGGGGGGGATACAATGAGCAGTTCTTC. It is translated as CASTELRGGYNEQFF.

This chain links TRBV5-4 with TRBJ2-7; D gene unclear. Germline CDR1 and CDR2: SGHNT and YYREEE (reference sequence). This CDR3 contains 13 residues. Trimming pared 3 bases from V and 6 bases from J, leaving 13 bases between. DNA for the CDR3: TGTGCCAGCAGCTCCCAGCCTGACTCCGAGCAGTACTTC. Protein sequence: CASSSQPDSEQYF.

The V and J genes are TRBV7-9 and TRBJ1-4; the D gene is possibly TRBD1 (6 bases). Germline V gene sequence: CDR1 SEHNR, CDR2 FQNEAQ (reference sequence). The CDR3 extends over 17 amino acids. Trimming pared 8 bases from V and 1 base from J, leaving 20 bases between. In DNA, the CDR3 is TGTGCCAGCGATAACCCAGGGGAAACGGGAACTAATGAAAAACTGTTTTTT. Its translation: CASDNPGETGTNEKLFF.

V gene TRBV27 combines with J gene TRBJ2-5; TRBD1 is a possible D gene (5 bases). CDR3 length equals 15 residues. CDR1 and CDR2 from the germline V gene are MNHEY and SMNVEV (reference sequence). Trimming pared 0 bases from V and 4 bases from J, leaving 12 bases between. CDR3 nucleotides: TGTGCCAGCAGTTTATCTGCAGGGATGGGAGAGACCCAGTACTTC. Protein product: CASSLSAGMGETQYF.

In this sample, this clone turned up once. The V call is TRBV4-1, the J call TRBJ2-1, with 7 bases that match TRBD1. Looked up from germline, CDR1 is MGHRA and CDR2 is YSYEKL. V was pared by 8 bases and J by 5 bases, with 12 bases of the junction left unmatched. The CDR3 length is 15 residues. The CDR3 sequence: CASALGGGEHNEQFF. CDR3 DNA: TGCGCCAGCGCCTTAGGGGGCGGAGAACACAATGAGCAGTTCTTC.

The V call is TRBV27, the J call TRBJ1-4; D remains ambiguous. Per germline, CDR1 MNHEY and CDR2 SMNVEV (reference sequence). The CDR3 has 14 amino acids. The V end lost 2 bases, the J end lost 8 bases, and 12 bases lay between the germline ends. The CDR3 DNA reads TGTGCCAGCAGTTTACGGGGTCTTGGGGAAAAACTGTTTTTT. Protein sequence: CASSLRGLGEKLFF.

On this clone itself: Distinct nucleotide sequences in the sample also encode this CDR3. In DNA, the CDR3 is TGTGCCAGCAGCGTAGAAGGCAGGGTCAATGAGCAGTTCTTC. Amino acid sequence: CASSVEGRVNEQFF. The chain carries TRBV9 and TRBJ2-1; D perhaps matches TRBD1 (5 bases). The V end lost 0 bases, the J end lost 6 bases, and 10 bases lay between the germline ends. Per the germline V gene, CDR1 is SGDLS and CDR2 is YYNGEE. The CDR3 covers 14 residues.

This chain links TRBV6-5 with TRBJ1-1; D is undetermined. Germline values: CDR1 MNHEY, CDR2 SVGAGI. This CDR3 is built from 15 residues. V was shortened by 3 bases and J by 1 base, with 12 bases between the two germline ends. CDR3 amino acids: CASSYTPLGNTEAFF. The CDR3 nucleotides read TGTGCCAGCAGTTATACACCTTTAGGGAACACTGAAGCTTTCTTT.